This passage covers 19 T cell receptor beta chains from one sample sequenced in a study of T cells in Graves' hyperthyroidism and ophthalmopathy (dated by TCRdb to the late 2010s). The library came from multiplex PCR. TCRdb names Illumina HiSeq 2000 as the instrument used. The TCR beta CDR3 regions were amplified from RNA transcripts. The first round of RT-PCR for the TCR CDR3 was performed with the HTBI primer set and the Qiagen OneStep RT-PCR kit. TCRdb itself trimmed the public reads at Q25 with fastp, ran MiXCR and retained productive beta chains. When rows share a CDR3 protein, they turn into one entry using the most common DNA and genes. Here the sample has 700,000 or so distinct CDR3 sequences; roughly 15% occur a single time. Of the sample, around 7.7% is held by the ten largest clones. Sequenced: blood. These receptors came from a man younger than 35 with Graves' hyperthyroidism.

This chain links TRBV5-6 with TRBJ2-7; D unresolved. Germline CDR1 is SGHDT and CDR2 is YYEEEE. V dropped 0 bases and J dropped 3 bases, with 7 bases sitting between them. The CDR3 runs to 13 residues. CDR3 sequence (DNA): TGTGCCAGCAGCTTGGCCGAGCTCTACGAGCAGTACTTC. Translated: CASSLAELYEQYF.

This clonotype occurred a few times. This CDR3 is CATLPSGHDQPQHF. The CDR3 coding sequence is TGTGCCACCCTACCTTCAGGGCATGATCAGCCCCAGCATTTT. The chain employs TRBV10-3 and TRBJ1-5; maybe TRBD1 (5 bases). This CDR3 is built from 14 residues. Trimming stripped 10 bases from V and 5 bases from J, with 18 bases between. Germline V gene sequence: CDR1 ENHRY, CDR2 SYGVKD.

The CDR3 region has the DNA TGTGCCAGCTCACCCACCGGACTAGCAATCAAGTATTTT. It codes for CASSPTGLAIKYF. The gene calls are TRBV18 and TRBJ2-3; 8 bases map to TRBD2. The germline CDR1 and CDR2 sequences are KGHSH and LQKENI. The CDR3 is made up of 13 amino acids. With 3 bases clipped from V and 13 bases from J, the junction kept 9 bases outside the gene matches.

This clonotype was seen at least ten times. The chain links TRBV13 to TRBJ2-7; D is uncertain. This CDR3 has 12 residues. The ends were cut back, 5 bases at V and 5 bases at J, with 10 bases in the middle. The germline CDR1 and CDR2 sequences are PRHDT and FYEKMQ (reference sequence). The CDR3 bases are TGTGCCAGCAGCCCCAATTCGGACGAGCAGTACTTC. Amino acid sequence: CASSPNSDEQYF.

This clonotype appeared many times. The genes are TRBV28 and TRBJ1-6; D is unclear. The V and J ends lost 1 base and 9 bases respectively, with 7 bases between them. The CDR3 length is 13 residues. Germline values: CDR1 MDHEN, CDR2 SYDVKM. CDR3 loop: CASSLSLGSPLHF. The CDR3 nucleotides read TGTGCCAGCAGTTTATCTTTGGGTTCACCCCTCCACTTT.

This clonotype has ten or more counts. The chain couples TRBV6-5 to TRBJ2-7, with D possibly matching TRBD1 (5 bases). Trimming took 7 bases from V and 4 from J, leaving 14 bases between them. There are 13 residues in the CDR3. Per germline, CDR1 MNHEY and CDR2 SVGAGI. The CDR3 bases are TGTGCCAGCACCAGGGAAGCAACATACGAGCAGTACTTC. Translated, it gives CASTREATYEQYF.

V gene TRBV12-5 combines with J gene TRBJ2-5; D remains ambiguous. This CDR3 has 13 residues. Trimming removed 5 bases from V and 2 bases from J, with 9 bases in between. Germline V gives CDR1 LGHNT, CDR2 FRNRAP. In nucleotides, the CDR3 is TGTGCTAGTGGTGCCGGACGGCAAGAGACCCAGTACTTC. Its protein product is CASGAGRQETQYF. Supplemented by reference TRBV12-5 and TRBJ2-5, the full variable domain reads DARVTQTPRHKVTEMGQEVTMRCQPILGHNTVFWYRQTMMQGLELLAYFRNRAPLDDSGMPKDRFSAEMPDATLATLKIQPSEPRDSAVYFCASGAGRQETQYFGPGTRLLVL.

This clonotype was detected ten times or more. This chain joins TRBV2 and TRBJ2-7; D remains unclear. The CDR3 extends over 13 amino acids. V lost 9 bases to trimming and J lost 2 bases, with 14 bases between them. From germline, CDR1 is SNHLY and CDR2 FYNNEI. The CDR3 DNA reads as TGTGCCAGTGCTGACACCTCCCCCTACGAGCAGTACTTC. Its translation: CASADTSPYEQYF.

This clonotype was seen a few times. This chain uses TRBV9 with TRBJ2-1, with D unresolved. CDR1 is SGDLS, CDR2 YYNGEE, per germline. The CDR3 has 13 residues. The V and J ends lost 1 base and 9 bases respectively, with 11 bases between them. The CDR3 reads CASSVFLQGEQFF. In DNA form, the CDR3 reads TGTGCCAGCAGCGTATTCCTCCAAGGTGAGCAGTTCTTC.

This clonotype was seen repeatedly, ten times or more. V is TRBV12-3 or TRBV12-4 and J is TRBJ2-3; maybe TRBD2 (6 bases). V lost 8 bases to trimming and J lost 5 bases, with 17 bases between them. The CDR3 length is 14 residues. The CDR3 coding sequence is TGTGCCAGCCGCCCGGGCGGGAAGGTAGATACGCAGTATTTT. The encoded protein is CASRPGGKVDTQYF.

As regards this clonotype: Mismatch with germline at one junction end may stem from a read error. V and J are TRBV18 and TRBJ2-7; D not resolved. This CDR3 spans 14 amino acids. Germline V gene sequence: CDR1 KGHSH, CDR2 LQKENI. The CDR3 loop is CASSPSGLGYESHF. CDR3 coding DNA: TGTGCCAGCTCACCATCTGGGCTCGGGTACGAATCTCACTTC.

This clonotype was seen many times. The CDR3 DNA is TGTGCCAGCAGTCGCGGGAGCTCCCGTAGCACAGATACGCAGTATTTT. It specifies CASSRGSSRSTDTQYF. V and J are TRBV2 and TRBJ2-3; 7 nucleotides line up with TRBD2. Germline V gives CDR1 SNHLY, CDR2 FYNNEI. V shed 5 bases and J 0 bases; nucleotides not matched to a gene: 8. This CDR3 has 16 amino acids.

This clonotype has a count of ten or more. The V gene is TRBV6-2 or TRBV6-3, the J gene TRBJ2-3; D gene unclear. Between the trimmed V and J ends, which lost 5 bases and 5 bases, there was a span of 14 bases. The germline V gene encodes CDR1 MNHEY and CDR2 SVGEGT. CDR3 length: 14 residues. The CDR3 here is CASSQLGRGDTQYF. The CDR3 DNA is TGTGCCAGCAGTCAATTAGGAAGAGGAGATACGCAGTATTTT.

This clonotype has ten or more counts. DNA of the CDR3: TGTGCCAGCATCTCCGAGGCGGGAGGGATTCAAGAGACCCAGTACTTC. It codes for CASISEAGGIQETQYF. This chain joins TRBV6-1 and TRBJ2-5; 9 nucleotides align to TRBD2. The V and J ends lost 7 bases and 2 bases, in that order; junction bases with no gene match: 11. This CDR3 is built from 16 residues. The germline CDR1 and CDR2 sequences are MNHNS and SASEGT.

The chain couples TRBV6-1 to TRBJ2-2; D is tentatively TRBD1 or TRBD2 (5 bases each). V was shortened by 3 bases and J by 3 bases, with 11 bases between the two germline ends. The CDR3 extends over 15 amino acids. Germline CDR1 and CDR2: MNHNS and SASEGT. As DNA, the CDR3 is TGTGCCAGCAGTGAGTCCCAGGGACACACCGGGGAGCTGTTTTTT. Protein: CASSESQGHTGELFF.

At least ten counts were recorded for this clonotype. This rearrangement joins TRBV28 to TRBJ2-7; weak D call: TRBD1 (6 bases). With 6 bases removed from V and 1 base from J, the gap between germline ends came to 16 bases. The length of the CDR3 is 15 residues. Germline V gene lookup returns CDR1 MDHEN and CDR2 SYDVKM. CDR3 sequence (DNA): TGTGCCAGCAGCCCATCCGCCGGGACATCCTACGAGCAGTACTTC. This sequence encodes CASSPSAGTSYEQYF.

The table lists this clonotype with many counts. This chain joins TRBV3-1 and TRBJ2-7; D might be TRBD2 (5 bases). This CDR3 region has 13 residues. Germline V gene lookup returns CDR1 LGHDT and CDR2 YNNKEL (reference sequence). V shed 1 base and J shed 6 bases, with 10 bases lying between them. CDR3: CASSQGSVSEQYF. The CDR3 DNA sequence: TGTGCCAGCAGCCAAGGTAGCGTAAGCGAGCAGTACTTC.

The chain carries TRBV19 and TRBJ2-7, with 10 bases that match TRBD1. The germline CDR1 and CDR2 sequences are LNHDA and SQIVND (reference sequence). V shed 5 bases and J 2 bases; nucleotides not matched to a gene: 6. The length of the CDR3 is 15 residues. The CDR3 loop is CASSPGTGVTYEQYF. DNA of the CDR3: TGTGCCAGTAGTCCCGGGACAGGGGTCACCTACGAGCAGTACTTC.

This clonotype was observed at least ten times. A much larger clone is a single base away; this may be a read error. V usage is TRBV13 and J usage is TRBJ2-7; 13 bases line up with TRBD2. V lost 6 bases and J lost 2; bases outside the gene matches: 4. Germline values: CDR1 PRHDT, CDR2 FYEKMQ (reference sequence). The length of the CDR3 is 15 residues. CDR3 loop: CASRPGTSGTYEQYF. Written as DNA, the CDR3 is TGTGCCAGCAGGCCCGGGACTAGCGGGACCTACGAGCAGTACTTC.